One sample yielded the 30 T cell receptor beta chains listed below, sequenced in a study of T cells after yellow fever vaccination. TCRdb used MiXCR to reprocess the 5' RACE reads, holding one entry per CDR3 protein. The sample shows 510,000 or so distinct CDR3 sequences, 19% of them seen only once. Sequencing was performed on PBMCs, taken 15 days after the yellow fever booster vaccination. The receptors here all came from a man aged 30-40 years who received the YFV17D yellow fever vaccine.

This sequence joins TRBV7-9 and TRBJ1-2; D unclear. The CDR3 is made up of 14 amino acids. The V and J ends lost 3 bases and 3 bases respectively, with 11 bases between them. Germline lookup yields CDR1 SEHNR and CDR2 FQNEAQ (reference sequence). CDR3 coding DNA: TGTGCCAGCAGCTTTGGTCTCGAGGACTATGGCTACACCTTC. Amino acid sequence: CASSFGLEDYGYTF. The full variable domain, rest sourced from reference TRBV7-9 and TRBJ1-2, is DTGVSQNPRHKITKRGQNVTFRCDPISEHNRLYWYRQTLGQGPEFLTYFQNEAQLEKSRLLSDRFSAERPKGSFSTLEIQRTEQGDSAMYLCASSFGLEDYGYTFGSGTRLTVV.

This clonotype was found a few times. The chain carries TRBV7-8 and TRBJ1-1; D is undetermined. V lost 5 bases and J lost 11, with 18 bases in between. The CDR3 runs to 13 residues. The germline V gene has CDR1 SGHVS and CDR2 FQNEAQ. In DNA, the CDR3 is TGTGCCAGCAGCGTAAACTTAGCGGTGGCGGCTTTCTTT. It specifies CASSVNLAVAAFF. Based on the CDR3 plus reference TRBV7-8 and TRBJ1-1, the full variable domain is GAGVSQSPRYKVAKRGQDVALRCDPISGHVSLFWYQQALGQGPEFLTYFQNEAQLDKSGLPSDRFFAERPEGSVSTLKIQRTQQEDSAVYLCASSVNLAVAAFFGQGTRLTVV.

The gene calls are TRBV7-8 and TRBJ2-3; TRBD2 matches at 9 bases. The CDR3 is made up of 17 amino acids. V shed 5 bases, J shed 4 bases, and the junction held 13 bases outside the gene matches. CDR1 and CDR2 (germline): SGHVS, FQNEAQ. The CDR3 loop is CASSPDPLAGAADTQYF. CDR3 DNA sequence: TGTGCCAGCAGCCCGGACCCTTTAGCGGGAGCGGCAGATACGCAGTATTTT.

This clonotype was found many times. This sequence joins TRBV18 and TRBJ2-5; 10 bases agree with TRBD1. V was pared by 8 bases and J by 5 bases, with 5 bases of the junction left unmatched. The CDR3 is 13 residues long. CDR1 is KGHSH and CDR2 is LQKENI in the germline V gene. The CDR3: CASSPGQGETQYF. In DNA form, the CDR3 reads TGTGCCAGCAGCCCGGGACAGGGGGAGACCCAGTACTTC.

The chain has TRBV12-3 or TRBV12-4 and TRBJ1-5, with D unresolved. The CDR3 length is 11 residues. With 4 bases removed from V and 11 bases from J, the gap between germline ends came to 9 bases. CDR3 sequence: CASSSSGTQHF. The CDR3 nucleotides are TGTGCCAGCAGTTCATCCGGGACCCAGCATTTT.

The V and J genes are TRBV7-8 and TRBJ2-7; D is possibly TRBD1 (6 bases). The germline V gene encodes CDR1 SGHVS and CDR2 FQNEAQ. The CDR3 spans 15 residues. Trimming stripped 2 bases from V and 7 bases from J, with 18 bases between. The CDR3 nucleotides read TGTGCCAGCAGCTTAACGACAGGCCCTCCTTCAGAGCAGTACTTC. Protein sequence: CASSLTTGPPSEQYF.

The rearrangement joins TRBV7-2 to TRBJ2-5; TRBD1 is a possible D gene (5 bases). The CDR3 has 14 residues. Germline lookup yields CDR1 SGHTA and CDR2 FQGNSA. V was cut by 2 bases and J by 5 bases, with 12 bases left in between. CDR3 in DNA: TGTGCCAGCAGCTTAAATGGGGCTGGGGAGACCCAGTACTTC. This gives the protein CASSLNGAGETQYF.

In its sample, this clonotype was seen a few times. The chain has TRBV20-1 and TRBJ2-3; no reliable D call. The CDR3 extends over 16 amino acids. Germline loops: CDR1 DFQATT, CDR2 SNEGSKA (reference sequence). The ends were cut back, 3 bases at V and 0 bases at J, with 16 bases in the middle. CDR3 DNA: TGCAGTGCTAGCCCTCCTTGGAGTACTAGCACAGATACGCAGTATTTT. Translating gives CSASPPWSTSTDTQYF.

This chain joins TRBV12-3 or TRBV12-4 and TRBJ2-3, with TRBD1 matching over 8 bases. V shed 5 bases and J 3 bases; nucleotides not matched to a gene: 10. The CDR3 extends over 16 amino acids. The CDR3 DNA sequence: TGTGCCAGCAGTAACAGGGGGTTGGAAACAACAGATACGCAGTATTTT. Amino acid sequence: CASSNRGLETTDTQYF.

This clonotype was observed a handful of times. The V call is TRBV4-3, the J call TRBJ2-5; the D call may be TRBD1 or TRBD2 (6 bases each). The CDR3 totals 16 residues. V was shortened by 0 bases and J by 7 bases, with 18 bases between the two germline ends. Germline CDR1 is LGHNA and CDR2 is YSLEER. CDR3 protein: CASSQEGGYPRGTQYF. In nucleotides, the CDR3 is TGCGCCAGCAGCCAAGAGGGGGGCTATCCTCGGGGGACCCAGTACTTC.

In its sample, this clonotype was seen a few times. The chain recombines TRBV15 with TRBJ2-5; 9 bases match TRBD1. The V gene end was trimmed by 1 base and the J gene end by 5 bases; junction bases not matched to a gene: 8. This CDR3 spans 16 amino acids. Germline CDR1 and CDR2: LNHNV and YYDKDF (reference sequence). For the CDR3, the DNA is TGTGCCACCAGCAGAGGAGGAGGACAGGGGCATGAGACCCAGTACTTC. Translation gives CATSRGGGQGHETQYF.

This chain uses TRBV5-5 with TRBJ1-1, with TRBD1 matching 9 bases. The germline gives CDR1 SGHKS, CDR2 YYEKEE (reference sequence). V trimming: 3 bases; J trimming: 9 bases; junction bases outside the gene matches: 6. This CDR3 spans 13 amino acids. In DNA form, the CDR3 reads TGTGCCAGCAGCTCATGGGACAGGGAGCAAGCTTTCTTT. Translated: CASSSWDREQAFF.

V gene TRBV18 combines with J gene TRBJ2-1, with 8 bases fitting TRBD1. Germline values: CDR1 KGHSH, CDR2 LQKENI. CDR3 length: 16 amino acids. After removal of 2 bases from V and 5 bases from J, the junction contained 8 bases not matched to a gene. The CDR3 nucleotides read TGTGCCAGCTCACCAACAGGGGGTACGACAAACAATGAGCAGTTCTTC. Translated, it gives CASSPTGGTTNNEQFF. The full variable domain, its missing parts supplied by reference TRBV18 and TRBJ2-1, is NAGVMQNPRHLVRRRGQEARLRCSPMKGHSHVYWYRQLPEEGLKFMVYLQKENIIDESGMPKERFSAEFPKEGPSILRIQQVVRGDSAAYFCASSPTGGTTNNEQFFGPGTRLTVL.

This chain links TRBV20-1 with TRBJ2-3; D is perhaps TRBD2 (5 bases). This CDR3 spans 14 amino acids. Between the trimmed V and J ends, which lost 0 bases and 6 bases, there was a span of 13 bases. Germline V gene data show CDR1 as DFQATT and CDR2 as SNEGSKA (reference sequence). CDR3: CSARDDYPSDTQYF. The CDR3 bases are TGCAGTGCTAGAGATGACTATCCATCGGATACGCAGTATTTT.

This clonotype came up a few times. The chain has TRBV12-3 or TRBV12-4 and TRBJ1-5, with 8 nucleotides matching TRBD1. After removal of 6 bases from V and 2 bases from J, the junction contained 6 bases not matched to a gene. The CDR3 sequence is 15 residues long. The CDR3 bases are TGTGCCAGCAGCCGCGACAGGGGAGGCAATCAGCCCCAGCATTTT. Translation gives CASSRDRGGNQPQHF.

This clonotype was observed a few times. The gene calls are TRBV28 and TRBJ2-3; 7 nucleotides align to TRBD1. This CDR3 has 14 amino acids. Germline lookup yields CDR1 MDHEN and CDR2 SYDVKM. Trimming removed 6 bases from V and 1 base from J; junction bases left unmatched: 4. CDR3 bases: TGTGCCAGCAGAGACCAGGGGGGCACAGATACGCAGTATTTT. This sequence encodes CASRDQGGTDTQYF.

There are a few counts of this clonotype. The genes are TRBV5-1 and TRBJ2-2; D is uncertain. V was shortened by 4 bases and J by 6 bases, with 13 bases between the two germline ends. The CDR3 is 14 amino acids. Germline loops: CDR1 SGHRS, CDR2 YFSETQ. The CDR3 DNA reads TGCGCCAGCAGCCTGTTGCTCGATTCCGGGGAGCTGTTTTTT. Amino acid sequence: CASSLLLDSGELFF.

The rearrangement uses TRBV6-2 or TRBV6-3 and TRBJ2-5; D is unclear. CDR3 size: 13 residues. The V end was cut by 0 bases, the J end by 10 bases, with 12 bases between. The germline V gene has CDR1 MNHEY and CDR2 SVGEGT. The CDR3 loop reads CASSYSIAQLQYF. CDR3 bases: TGTGCCAGCAGTTACTCGATTGCACAGCTCCAGTACTTC.

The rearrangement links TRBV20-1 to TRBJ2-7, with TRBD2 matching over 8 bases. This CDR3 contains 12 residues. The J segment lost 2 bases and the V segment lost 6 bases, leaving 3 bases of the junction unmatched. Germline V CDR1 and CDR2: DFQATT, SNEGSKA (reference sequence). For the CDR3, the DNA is TGCAGTGCGATAGCGGGACCCTACGAGCAGTACTTC. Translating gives CSAIAGPYEQYF.

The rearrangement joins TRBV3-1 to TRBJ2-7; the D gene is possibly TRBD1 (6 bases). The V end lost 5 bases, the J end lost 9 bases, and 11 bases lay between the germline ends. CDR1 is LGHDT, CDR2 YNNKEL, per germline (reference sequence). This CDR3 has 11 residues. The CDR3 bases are TGTGCCAGCAGCTTCAGGGGCAGGCAGTACTTC. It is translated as CASSFRGRQYF.

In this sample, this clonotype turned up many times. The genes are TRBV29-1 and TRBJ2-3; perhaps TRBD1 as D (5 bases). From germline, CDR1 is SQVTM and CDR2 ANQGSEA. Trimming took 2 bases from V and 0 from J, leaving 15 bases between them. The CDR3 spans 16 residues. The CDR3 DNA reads TGCAGCGTTGAAAAAGGACACTACTCTAGCACAGATACGCAGTATTTT. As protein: CSVEKGHYSSTDTQYF.

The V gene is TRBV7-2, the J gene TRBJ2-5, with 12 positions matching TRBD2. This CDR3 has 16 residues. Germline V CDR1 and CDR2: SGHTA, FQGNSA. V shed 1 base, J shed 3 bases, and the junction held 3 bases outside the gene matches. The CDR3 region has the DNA TGTGCCAGCAGCTTAGAACTAGCGGGAGGAAAAGAGACCCAGTACTTC. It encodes CASSLELAGGKETQYF.

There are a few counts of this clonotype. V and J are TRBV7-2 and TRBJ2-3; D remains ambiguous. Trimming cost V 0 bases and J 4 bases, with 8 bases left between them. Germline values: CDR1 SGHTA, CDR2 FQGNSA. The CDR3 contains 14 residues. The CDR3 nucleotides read TGTGCCAGCAGCTTAGCGACCCACTCAGATACGCAGTATTTT. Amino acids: CASSLATHSDTQYF.

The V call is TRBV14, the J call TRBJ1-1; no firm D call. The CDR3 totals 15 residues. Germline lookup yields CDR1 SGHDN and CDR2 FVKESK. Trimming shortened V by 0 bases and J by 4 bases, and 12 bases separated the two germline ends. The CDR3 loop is CASSQDPVPTTEAFF. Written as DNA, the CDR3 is TGTGCCAGCAGCCAAGATCCCGTCCCGACCACTGAAGCTTTCTTT.

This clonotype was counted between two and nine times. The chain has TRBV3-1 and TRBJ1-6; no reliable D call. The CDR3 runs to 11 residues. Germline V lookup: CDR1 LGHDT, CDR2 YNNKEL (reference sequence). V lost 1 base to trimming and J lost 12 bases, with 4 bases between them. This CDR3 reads CASSQGGPLHF. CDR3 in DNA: TGTGCCAGCAGCCAAGGGGGACCCCTCCACTTT.

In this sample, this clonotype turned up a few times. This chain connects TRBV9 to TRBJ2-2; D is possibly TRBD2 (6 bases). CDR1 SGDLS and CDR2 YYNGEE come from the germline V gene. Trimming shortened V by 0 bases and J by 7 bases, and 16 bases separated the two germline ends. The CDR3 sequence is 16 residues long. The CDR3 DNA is TGTGCCAGCAGCGTAGGCAATCCGGGAGTGGACGGGGAGCTGTTTTTT. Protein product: CASSVGNPGVDGELFF.

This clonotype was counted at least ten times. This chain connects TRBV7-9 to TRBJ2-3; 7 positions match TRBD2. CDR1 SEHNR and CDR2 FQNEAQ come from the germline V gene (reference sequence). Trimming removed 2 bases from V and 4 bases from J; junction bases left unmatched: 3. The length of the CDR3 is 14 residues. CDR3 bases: TGTGCCAGCAGCTTAACGGGAGGTGCAGATACGCAGTATTTT. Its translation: CASSLTGGADTQYF.

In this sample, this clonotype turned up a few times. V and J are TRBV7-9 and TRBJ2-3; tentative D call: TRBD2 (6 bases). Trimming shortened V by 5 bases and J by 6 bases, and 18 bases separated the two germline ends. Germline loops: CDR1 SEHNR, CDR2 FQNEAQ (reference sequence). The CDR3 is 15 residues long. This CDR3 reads CASSPVGGIGDTQYF. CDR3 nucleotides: TGTGCCAGCAGCCCCGTTGGGGGGATTGGGGATACGCAGTATTTT.

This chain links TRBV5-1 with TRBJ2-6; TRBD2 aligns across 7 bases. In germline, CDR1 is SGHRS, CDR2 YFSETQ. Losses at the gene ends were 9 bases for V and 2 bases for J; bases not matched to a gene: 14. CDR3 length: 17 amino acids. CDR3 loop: CATTLGPGRAGANVLTF. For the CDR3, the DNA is TGCGCCACCACCCTTGGCCCGGGGAGGGCTGGGGCCAACGTCCTGACTTTC. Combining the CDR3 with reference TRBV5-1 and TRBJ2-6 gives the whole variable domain KAGVTQTPRYLIKTRGQQVTLSCSPISGHRSVSWYQQTPGQGLQFLFEYFSETQRNKGNFPGRFSGRQFSNSRSEMNVSTLELGDSALYLCATTLGPGRAGANVLTFGAGSRLTVL.

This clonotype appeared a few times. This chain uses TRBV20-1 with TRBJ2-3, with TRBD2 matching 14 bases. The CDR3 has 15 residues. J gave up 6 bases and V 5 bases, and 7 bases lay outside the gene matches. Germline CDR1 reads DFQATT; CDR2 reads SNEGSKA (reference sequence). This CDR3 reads CSAPGTSGRSDTQYF. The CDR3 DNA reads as TGCAGTGCTCCCGGGACTAGCGGGAGATCCGATACGCAGTATTTT.